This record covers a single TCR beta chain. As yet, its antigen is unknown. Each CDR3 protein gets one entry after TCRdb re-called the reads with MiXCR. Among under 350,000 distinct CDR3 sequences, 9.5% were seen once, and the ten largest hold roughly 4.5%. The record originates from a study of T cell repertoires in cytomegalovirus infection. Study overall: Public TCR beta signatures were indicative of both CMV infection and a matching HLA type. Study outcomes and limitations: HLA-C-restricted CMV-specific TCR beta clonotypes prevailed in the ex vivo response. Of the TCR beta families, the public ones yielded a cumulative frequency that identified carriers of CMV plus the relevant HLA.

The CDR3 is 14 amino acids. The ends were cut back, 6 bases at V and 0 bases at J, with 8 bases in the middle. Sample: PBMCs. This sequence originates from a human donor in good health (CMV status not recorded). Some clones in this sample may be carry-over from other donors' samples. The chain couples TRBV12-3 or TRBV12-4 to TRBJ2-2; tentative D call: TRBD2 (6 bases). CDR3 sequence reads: CASRGDSNTGELFF. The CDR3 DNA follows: TGTGCCAGCAGGGGGGACTCGAACACCGGGGAGCTGTTTTTT.